This TCR beta chain was captured by sequencing in a study of CD8 T cells in ankylosing spondylitis. This clonotype has just a few counts. The antigen is not known. General study findings and limits: Among TCR beta sequences, a motif of eight highly homologous variants appeared characteristic of ankylosing spondylitis blood.

Making the TCR beta libraries involved quantitative 5'-RACE with molecular barcodes. TCRdb re-analysed the 5' RACE reads in MiXCR, keeping a single row per CDR3 protein. The table records around 140,000 distinct CDR3 sequences, approximately 17% of them present only once. The CDR3 loop spans 16 amino acids. Germline trimming cut 3 bases from V and 7 bases from J; bases unmatched to any gene: 7. Germline lookup yields CDR1 MDHEN and CDR2 SYDVKM. Sequenced: blood, either unsorted or a sorted T cell fraction (not recorded which). The rearrangement links TRBV28 to TRBJ2-1; the match to TRBD2 covers 12 bases. The TCR comes from a male donor with ankylosing spondylitis. CDR3 coding DNA: TGTGCCAGCAGTTTCATGCACGGGACTAGCGGGAATGAGCAGTTCTTC. The encoded protein is CASSFMHGTSGNEQFF.